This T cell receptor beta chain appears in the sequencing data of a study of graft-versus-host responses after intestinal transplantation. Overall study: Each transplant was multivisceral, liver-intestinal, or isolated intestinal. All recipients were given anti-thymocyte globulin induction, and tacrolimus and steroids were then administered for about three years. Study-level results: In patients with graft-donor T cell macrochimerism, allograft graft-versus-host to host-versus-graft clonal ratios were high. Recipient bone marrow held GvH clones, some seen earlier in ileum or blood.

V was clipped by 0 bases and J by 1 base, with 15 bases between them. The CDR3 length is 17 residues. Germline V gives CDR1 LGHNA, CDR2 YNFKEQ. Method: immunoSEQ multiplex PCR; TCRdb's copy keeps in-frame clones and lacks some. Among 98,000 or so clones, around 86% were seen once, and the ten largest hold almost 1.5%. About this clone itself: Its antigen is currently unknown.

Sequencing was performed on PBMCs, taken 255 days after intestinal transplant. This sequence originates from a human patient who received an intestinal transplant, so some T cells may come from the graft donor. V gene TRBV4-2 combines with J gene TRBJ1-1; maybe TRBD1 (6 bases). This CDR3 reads CASSQDKGQPGNTEAFF. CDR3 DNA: TGTGCCAGCAGCCAAGATAAAGGACAGCCCGGGAACACTGAAGCTTTCTTT.